The 23 T cell receptor beta chains below come from one sample, sequenced in a study of OX40 agonist ivuxolimab in advanced cancers. To prepare the library, the immunoSEQ multiplex PCR assay was applied. Held by TCRdb, this immuneACCESS table contains in-frame sequences only and omits some clones. Under half of the omission traces to an unresolved V gene where checked; the cause of the rest is unknown. This sample is represented by approximately 110,000 clones; roughly 92% of them were singletons. The ten most abundant clones make up around 0.81% of the sample. The specimen comprised CD4+ or CD8+ T cells sorted from blood, sampled in a trial of the OX40 agonist ivuxolimab. These receptors originate from an adult with an advanced solid tumor such as melanoma, head and neck, liver or kidney cancer.

The V call is TRBV5-1, the J call TRBJ2-2; no clear D. Deletions cut 4 bases from V and 7 bases from J, with 20 bases between. CDR3 length: 16 residues. Germline loops: CDR1 SGHRS, CDR2 YFSETQ. This CDR3 is CASSVTVSGSGGELFF. As DNA, the CDR3 is TGCGCCAGCAGCGTTACGGTCAGTGGGTCCGGCGGGGAGCTGTTTTTT.

The chain carries TRBV2 and TRBJ2-2; 8 nucleotides line up with TRBD2. Germline V gene lookup returns CDR1 SNHLY and CDR2 FYNNEI. The CDR3 contains 15 residues. With 5 bases clipped from V and 1 base from J, the junction kept 3 bases outside the gene matches. The CDR3 sequence: CASSLTSGNTGELFF. The CDR3 DNA reads as TGTGCCAGCAGTCTCACTAGCGGGAACACCGGGGAGCTGTTTTTT.

V gene TRBV6-1 combines with J gene TRBJ1-2; 9 bases are shared with TRBD1. Germline V gene sequence: CDR1 MNHNS, CDR2 SASEGT. With V trimmed by 4 bases and J by 2 bases, 8 bases remained unmatched. The CDR3 is made up of 16 amino acids. CDR3 sequence reads: CASSGGGTGWNYGYTF. CDR3 coding DNA: TGTGCCAGCAGTGGAGGCGGGACAGGGTGGAACTATGGCTACACCTTC.

This chain connects TRBV29-1 to TRBJ2-7, with 9 bases identical to TRBD1. Germline assignment: CDR1 SQVTM and CDR2 ANQGSEA. V dropped 5 bases and J dropped 2; count of bases not matched to a gene: 13. The CDR3 extends over 16 amino acids. In DNA, the CDR3 is TGCAGCGTTTCAAAACAGGGGGCGATGCCCCCCTACGAGCAGTACTTC. Its protein is CSVSKQGAMPPYEQYF.

The chain couples TRBV7-9 to TRBJ1-1, with 7 positions matching TRBD1. Germline CDR1 is SEHNR and CDR2 is FQNEAQ (reference sequence). The trim removed 5 bases at V and 1 base at J, leaving 7 bases unmatched. There are 15 residues in the CDR3. CDR3 nucleotide sequence: TGTGCCAGCAGCCTGGGGACAGTCAAGAACACTGAAGCTTTCTTT. Protein: CASSLGTVKNTEAFF.

About this clone itself: Other DNA sequences in this sample translate to the same CDR3. CDR3 sequence: CASSQGHLRGGQETQYF. CDR3 sequence (DNA): TGCGCCAGCAGCCAGGGTCATCTCCGGGGGGGGCAAGAGACCCAGTACTTC. This rearrangement joins TRBV4-3 to TRBJ2-5, with 8 positions matching TRBD2. Germline CDR1 and CDR2: LGHNA and YSLEER. The trim removed 3 bases at V and 2 bases at J, leaving 11 bases unmatched. The CDR3 is 17 amino acids.

A single count supports this clone. At the DNA level, this CDR3 is encoded by other sequences in the same sample as well. The genes are TRBV28 and TRBJ1-2; a possible D gene is TRBD1 (5 bases). Germline V gene lookup returns CDR1 MDHEN and CDR2 SYDVKM. The CDR3 sequence is 12 residues long. V was trimmed by 3 bases and J by 5 bases, leaving 7 bases between them. CDR3 in DNA: TGTGCCAGCAGTTTCAGGGTGTATGGCTACACCTTC. This sequence encodes CASSFRVYGYTF.

The chain joins TRBV5-1 to TRBJ2-7, with 8 positions matching TRBD1. This CDR3 spans 16 amino acids. Germline CDR1 reads SGHRS; CDR2 reads YFSETQ. Germline trimming cut 4 bases from V and 2 bases from J; bases unmatched to any gene: 11. CDR3 sequence reads: CASSNPKTGVAYEQYF. The CDR3 DNA follows: TGCGCCAGCAGCAATCCTAAGACAGGGGTTGCCTACGAGCAGTACTTC.

V and J are TRBV5-1 and TRBJ1-6; TRBD1 is a possible D gene (5 bases). Trimming left V 4 bases short and J 0 bases short, with 11 bases between. Germline-derived CDR1 and CDR2 are SGHRS and YFSETQ. The CDR3 sequence is 16 residues long. The CDR3 spells CASSEGRPSYNSPLHF. Here the CDR3 DNA reads TGCGCCAGCAGCGAGGGACGTCCCTCCTATAATTCACCCCTCCACTTT.

The chain employs TRBV18 and TRBJ1-2; D is ambiguous. Germline CDR1 and CDR2: KGHSH and LQKENI. CDR3 length: 13 amino acids. V was trimmed by 5 bases and J by 4 bases, leaving 11 bases between them. The CDR3 region has the DNA TGTGCCAGCTCAGACACCTTTTCCTATGGCTACACCTTC. This sequence encodes CASSDTFSYGYTF.

This chain links TRBV18 with TRBJ2-5; D unresolved. V lost 3 bases, J lost 1 base, and 9 bases lay in between. The CDR3 sequence is 14 residues long. Germline CDR1 KGHSH, CDR2 LQKENI. Here the CDR3 reads CASSPQKGQETQYF. The CDR3 DNA reads TGTGCCAGCTCACCCCAGAAGGGCCAAGAGACCCAGTACTTC.

The sample holds a few counts of this clone. Other nucleotide sequences from this sample produce the same CDR3. The rearrangement joins TRBV7-9 to TRBJ1-2; 10 nucleotides agree with TRBD1. Germline CDR1 reads SEHNR; CDR2 reads FQNEAQ (reference sequence). With V trimmed by 6 bases and J by 6 bases, 4 bases remained unmatched. The CDR3 consists of 13 residues. The CDR3 nucleotides read TGTGCCAGCAGTCGACAGGGGGCTGATGGCTACACCTTC. This translates into CASSRQGADGYTF.

This chain uses TRBV10-1 with TRBJ2-7, with TRBD1 matching 7 bases. Trimming cost V 6 bases and J 1 base; bases outside gene matches: 6. CDR1 and CDR2 (germline): WNHNN, SYGVQD (reference sequence). This CDR3 has 14 residues. The CDR3 nucleotides are TGCGCCAGCAGACCGGGACAGAATTCCTACGAGCAGTACTTC. It specifies CASRPGQNSYEQYF.

The chain links TRBV18 to TRBJ1-1; TRBD1 might be the D (5 bases). In germline, CDR1 is KGHSH, CDR2 LQKENI. CDR3 size: 16 residues. Trimming shortened V by 0 bases and J by 0 bases, and 11 bases separated the two germline ends. The CDR3 loop is CASSPPVGAMNTEAFF. The CDR3 DNA follows: TGTGCCAGCTCACCACCGGTCGGGGCTATGAACACTGAAGCTTTCTTT.

The chain uses TRBV7-8 and TRBJ2-7, with D perhaps being TRBD1 or TRBD2 (5 bases each). CDR3 length: 15 amino acids. Trimming stripped 2 bases from V and 3 bases from J, with 14 bases between. Germline assignment: CDR1 SGHVS and CDR2 FQNEAQ. CDR3 nucleotides: TGTGCCAGCAGCTTAACCGGGACGAAGGACTACGAGCAGTACTTC. Translation gives CASSLTGTKDYEQYF.

The genes are TRBV6-6 and TRBJ2-7, with TRBD1 matching 9 bases. The V segment lost 5 bases and the J segment 9 bases; nucleotides outside the gene matches: 5. The CDR3 covers 12 residues. Germline CDR1 reads MNHNY; CDR2 reads SVGAGI (reference sequence). The chain's CDR3 is CASSQQGARQYF. As DNA, the CDR3 is TGTGCCAGCAGTCAACAGGGGGCGCGGCAGTACTTC.

V gene TRBV2 combines with J gene TRBJ1-5; TRBD1 agrees at 7 bases. The V gene end was trimmed by 7 bases and the J gene end by 1 base; junction bases not matched to a gene: 7. The CDR3 is made up of 15 amino acids. Germline V gene sequence: CDR1 SNHLY, CDR2 FYNNEI. The CDR3 DNA sequence: TGTGCCAGCAACGGACAGGCTTCGAGCAATCAGCCCCAGCATTTT. Its translation is CASNGQASSNQPQHF.

The chain links TRBV28 to TRBJ2-7; TRBD1 is a possible D gene (6 bases). V shed 0 bases and J shed 3 bases, with 12 bases lying between them. CDR3 length: 15 residues. CDR1 is MDHEN, CDR2 SYDVKM, per germline. This chain's CDR3 is CASSLWTGVLYEQYF. CDR3 nucleotide sequence: TGTGCCAGCAGTTTATGGACAGGAGTCCTCTACGAGCAGTACTTC.

To note about this clone: An end of the junction differs from the germline gene, which may be a read error. The J gene is TRBJ2-7, the V gene TRBV7-2, with D tentatively TRBD2 (6 bases). This CDR3 spans 15 amino acids. Germline loops: CDR1 SGHTA, CDR2 FQGNSA. The CDR3 region has the DNA TGTGCCAGCAGCCTAGCCCCGGGACTGGCCTACGAGCAGTACTTC. Translation gives CASSLAPGLAYEQYF.

This sequence joins TRBV29-1 and TRBJ2-2; TRBD1 matches at 8 bases. The junction had 10 bases not matched to a gene; V was cut back by 1 base and J by 6 bases. The CDR3 is made up of 16 amino acids. Germline values: CDR1 SQVTM, CDR2 ANQGSEA. Written as DNA, the CDR3 is TGCAGCGTTGAAGGTGATGGCAGGGGGCCCCCCGGGGAGCTGTTTTTT. As protein: CSVEGDGRGPPGELFF.

The gene calls are TRBV7-2 and TRBJ2-1; 12 bases are a match to TRBD2. CDR3 length equals 18 residues. The V segment lost 5 bases and the J segment 6 bases; nucleotides outside the gene matches: 14. The germline V gene encodes CDR1 SGHTA and CDR2 FQGNSA. CDR3 in DNA: TGTGCCAGCAGCACACCGACTAGCGGGAGTAGGGGGGCCAATGAGCAGTTCTTC. As protein: CASSTPTSGSRGANEQFF.

The rearrangement links TRBV18 to TRBJ2-7; 10 bases line up with TRBD1. The CDR3 has 16 residues. The germline V gene has CDR1 KGHSH and CDR2 LQKENI. V shed 6 bases and J 4 bases; nucleotides not matched to a gene: 12. CDR3 in amino acids: CASSLGEGQGRYEQYF. The CDR3 DNA follows: TGTGCCAGCTCCCTCGGGGAGGGACAGGGGAGGTACGAGCAGTACTTC. Looking up the rest from reference TRBV18 and TRBJ2-7 gives the full variable domain: NAGVMQNPRHLVRRRGQEARLRCSPMKGHSHVYWYRQLPEEGLKFMVYLQKENIIDESGMPKERFSAEFPKEGPSILRIQQVVRGDSAAYFCASSLGEGQGRYEQYFGPGTRLTVT.

This chain uses TRBV28 with TRBJ2-7, with TRBD1 identical over 8 bases. Per the germline V gene, CDR1 is MDHEN and CDR2 is SYDVKM. The CDR3 extends over 16 amino acids. After removal of 5 bases from V and 0 bases from J, the junction contained 9 bases not matched to a gene. The CDR3 is CASSPNLGTGSYEQYF. Written as DNA, the CDR3 is TGTGCCAGCAGTCCTAACCTCGGGACAGGCTCCTACGAGCAGTACTTC.